One sample yielded the 21 T cell receptor beta chains listed below, sequenced in a study of blood T cell repertoires in COVID-19. The method was immunoSEQ multiplex PCR; TCRdb's version includes in-frame clones alone and lacks a portion of them. In the table there are some 140,000 clones, around 84% of which are singletons. Specimen: peripheral blood. Receptors were obtained from a woman older than 75 with acute or convalescent COVID-19.

V usage is TRBV9 and J usage is TRBJ2-1, with 8 bases lining up with TRBD2. Germline CDR1 is SGDLS and CDR2 is YYNGEE. Unmatched junction bases numbered 9, after V lost 3 bases and J lost 1 base. This CDR3 contains 17 residues. CDR3 loop: CASSGPISGGSYNEQFF. The CDR3 region has the DNA TGTGCCAGCAGCGGACCCATAAGCGGGGGTTCCTACAATGAGCAGTTCTTC.

The chain recombines TRBV28 with TRBJ1-6; maybe TRBD1 (6 bases). The CDR3 covers 15 residues. V gave up 5 bases and J gave up 7 bases, with 15 bases separating them. Germline V gives CDR1 MDHEN, CDR2 SYDVKM. CDR3 coding DNA: TGTGCCAGCAGTGGGGAGGGTAGGGGGAATTCACCCCTCCACTTT. This translates into CASSGEGRGNSPLHF. The full variable domain, rest sourced from reference TRBV28 and TRBJ1-6, is DVKVTQSSRYLVKRTGEKVFLECVQDMDHENMFWYRQDPGLGLRLIYFSYDVKMKEKGDIPEGYSVSREKKERFSLILESASTNQTSMYLCASSGEGRGNSPLHFGNGTRLTVT.

The chain employs TRBV7-2 and TRBJ2-7, with TRBD2 matching over 9 bases. After removal of 4 bases from V and 2 bases from J, the junction contained 18 bases not matched to a gene. CDR1 is SGHTA, CDR2 FQGNSA, per germline. There are 19 residues in the CDR3. In DNA form, the CDR3 reads TGTGCCAGCAGCTACCGGGACGCAGTAGCGGGAGCTGTGACCTACGAGCAGTACTTC. Amino acids: CASSYRDAVAGAVTYEQYF.

This clone occurred a few times. This chain uses TRBV6-1 with TRBJ1-2; D might be TRBD1 (6 bases). CDR3 length equals 16 residues. Germline V gene sequence: CDR1 MNHNS, CDR2 SASEGT. V shed 1 base and J shed 5 bases, with 17 bases lying between them. CDR3 nucleotides: TGTGCCAGCAGTGAAGATAGGACAGTCCCCCTTTATGGCTACACCTTC. Translating it yields CASSEDRTVPLYGYTF.

The chain recombines TRBV5-8 with TRBJ2-7; TRBD2 aligns across 9 bases. The CDR3 is 14 amino acids. Germline CDR1 SGHTS, CDR2 YDEGEE. J lost 3 bases, V lost 0 bases, and 1 base had no gene match. Here the CDR3 reads CASSLAAGGYEQYF. CDR3 DNA sequence: TGTGCCAGCAGCTTGGCAGCGGGAGGCTACGAGCAGTACTTC.

The chain has TRBV21-1 and TRBJ2-5; the table's TRBD1 call for D was not verified on the DNA. TRBV21-1 is given as a pseudogene. The CDR3 runs to 12 residues. This CDR3 reads CASSKIIQTQYF. CDR3 DNA: TGTGCCAGCAGCAAAATCATCCAGACCCAGTACTTC.

The rearrangement links TRBV5-6 to TRBJ2-7, with 8 bases matching TRBD2. The trim removed 3 bases at V and 2 bases at J, leaving 4 bases unmatched. This CDR3 region has 14 residues. Germline V gene sequence: CDR1 SGHDT, CDR2 YYEEEE. CDR3 nucleotides: TGTGCCAGCAGCTCCTCGGGGGGGCCCTACGAGCAGTACTTC. This translates into CASSSSGGPYEQYF.

V usage is TRBV6-5 and J usage is TRBJ1-5; 10 bases fit TRBD1. The CDR3 runs to 16 residues. The junction had 5 bases not matched to a gene; V was cut back by 4 bases and J by 2 bases. Looked up from germline, CDR1 is MNHEY and CDR2 is SVGAGI. The CDR3 here is CASSSRQGARNQPQHF. Written as DNA, the CDR3 is TGTGCCAGCAGTTCCCGACAGGGGGCCCGCAATCAGCCCCAGCATTTT.

This clone was seen only once. The rearrangement joins TRBV9 to TRBJ1-4; TRBD1 might be the D (6 bases). The CDR3 has 15 residues. Trimming pared 0 bases from V and 7 bases from J, leaving 13 bases between. From germline, CDR1 is SGDLS and CDR2 YYNGEE. The CDR3 spells CASSVAGALGEKLFF. CDR3 nucleotides: TGTGCCAGCAGCGTAGCAGGGGCCCTGGGTGAAAAACTGTTTTTT.

J is TRBJ1-3 and V is TRBV19, with TRBD1 as a possible D gene (5 bases). With 3 bases removed from V and 0 bases from J, the gap between germline ends came to 12 bases. The V gene's germline CDR1 is LNHDA and CDR2 SQIVND (reference sequence). CDR3 length: 16 residues. The CDR3 region is CASSIVRGISGNTIYF. In nucleotides, the CDR3 is TGTGCCAGTAGTATTGTCCGGGGGATCTCTGGAAACACCATATATTTT.

This sequence joins TRBV5-1 and TRBJ1-4, with 9 positions matching TRBD1. The CDR3 length is 14 residues. The V gene end was trimmed by 3 bases and the J gene end by 7 bases; junction bases not matched to a gene: 4. Germline V lookup: CDR1 SGHRS, CDR2 YFSETQ. The CDR3 here is CASSSTGGGEKLFF. The CDR3 region has the DNA TGCGCCAGCAGCTCAACAGGGGGCGGTGAAAAACTGTTTTTT.

This clone was seen a few times. J is TRBJ1-6 and V is TRBV25-1, with TRBD1 matching 8 bases. Germline V gene lookup returns CDR1 MGHDK and CDR2 SYGVNS. The CDR3 spans 17 residues. The V and J ends lost 1 base and 6 bases, in that order; junction bases with no gene match: 8. The CDR3 sequence is CASSEWSGQAINSPLHF. The CDR3 DNA is TGTGCCAGCAGTGAATGGTCGGGACAGGCTATTAATTCACCCCTCCACTTT.

The chain is built from TRBV10-3 and TRBJ1-1; D is ambiguous. Germline-derived CDR1 and CDR2 are ENHRY and SYGVKD. The V end lost 0 bases, the J end lost 0 bases, and 8 bases lay between the germline ends. This CDR3 contains 15 residues. The CDR3 region is CAISESQDLNTEAFF. The CDR3 coding sequence is TGTGCCATCAGTGAGTCGCAGGATCTGAACACTGAAGCTTTCTTT.

The V call is TRBV12-3 or TRBV12-4, the J call TRBJ2-3, with D possibly matching TRBD2 (5 bases). V lost 3 bases and J 2 bases, leaving 6 bases between the germline ends. This CDR3 contains 13 residues. The CDR3 DNA is TGTGCCAGCAGTTTCGGGGACACAGATACGCAGTATTTT. It translates to CASSFGDTDTQYF.

J is TRBJ2-7 and V is TRBV6-2 or TRBV6-3; D not certain. CDR3 length: 13 amino acids. The V end was cut by 2 bases, the J end by 3 bases, with 8 bases between. From germline, CDR1 is MNHEY and CDR2 SVGEGT. The CDR3 sequence is CASSYTNNYEQYF. For the CDR3, the DNA is TGTGCCAGCAGTTACACCAACAACTACGAGCAGTACTTC.

This clone appeared once. The DNA of the CDR3 is TGTGCCAGTAGTATAGATCTAGGGGCGTCCGGGGAGCTGTTTTTT. It specifies CASSIDLGASGELFF. The chain has TRBV19 and TRBJ2-2; D is possibly TRBD1 (5 bases). CDR3 length: 15 residues. Trimming cost V 0 bases and J 6 bases, with 11 bases left between them. The germline gives CDR1 LNHDA, CDR2 SQIVND (reference sequence).

This clone counts as medium-sized. The chain recombines TRBV4-1 with TRBJ2-1; no clear D. In germline, CDR1 is MGHRA, CDR2 YSYEKL. Trimming cost V 1 base and J 7 bases, with 17 bases left between them. This CDR3 has 16 residues. DNA for the CDR3: TGCGCCAGCAGCCAAGGGGCCCAGATCGGTGAGAATGAGCAGTTCTTC. It translates to CASSQGAQIGENEQFF.

This chain links TRBV4-3 with TRBJ2-6; the D gene is possibly TRBD2 (5 bases). Germline V CDR1 and CDR2: LGHNA, YSLEER. This CDR3 is built from 17 residues. The germline V and J ends were trimmed by 0 bases and 1 base, with 10 bases remaining between them. CDR3 sequence (DNA): TGCGCCAGCAGCCAAGATCCCCGGAGGTCTGGGGCCAACGTCCTGACTTTC. Its protein product is CASSQDPRRSGANVLTF.

This clone was observed once. This chain joins TRBV4-3 and TRBJ2-7, with D maybe TRBD2 (5 bases). Germline V gives CDR1 LGHNA, CDR2 YSLEER. V was cut by 4 bases and J by 3 bases, with 13 bases left in between. This CDR3 spans 14 amino acids. The CDR3 sequence is CASSLRGLGYEQYF. The DNA of the CDR3 is TGCGCCAGCAGCCTTCGTGGACTGGGCTACGAGCAGTACTTC.

The chain uses TRBV12-5 and TRBJ1-2, with D possibly matching TRBD1 (5 bases). CDR3 length: 14 residues. V was pared by 5 bases and J by 4 bases, with 14 bases between. CDR1 and CDR2 (germline): LGHNT, FRNRAP. The DNA of the CDR3 is TGTGCTAGTGGTCCATCGGAGACAGTCTATGGCTACACCTTC. Translating gives CASGPSETVYGYTF.

The J gene is TRBJ1-5, the V gene TRBV6-2 or TRBV6-3; 7 nucleotides match TRBD1. The germline V gene has CDR1 MNHEY and CDR2 SVGEGT. Losses at the gene ends were 0 bases for V and 6 bases for J; bases not matched to a gene: 5. The CDR3 totals 15 residues. This CDR3 is CASSYSSRGTQPQHF. Written as DNA, the CDR3 is TGTGCCAGCAGTTACTCGAGCAGGGGGACTCAGCCCCAGCATTTT.